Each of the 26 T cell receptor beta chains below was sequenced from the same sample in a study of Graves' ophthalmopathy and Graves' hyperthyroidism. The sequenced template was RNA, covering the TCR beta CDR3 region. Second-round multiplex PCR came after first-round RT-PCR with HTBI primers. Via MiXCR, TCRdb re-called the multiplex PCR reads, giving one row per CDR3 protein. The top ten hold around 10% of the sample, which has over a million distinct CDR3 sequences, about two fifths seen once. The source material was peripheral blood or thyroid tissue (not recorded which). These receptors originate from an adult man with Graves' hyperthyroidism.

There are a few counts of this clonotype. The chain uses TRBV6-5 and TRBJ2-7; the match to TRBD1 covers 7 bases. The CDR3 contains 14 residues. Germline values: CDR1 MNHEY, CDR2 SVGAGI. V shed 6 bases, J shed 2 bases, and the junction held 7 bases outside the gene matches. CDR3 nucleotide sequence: TGTGCCAGCAGCTGGGACAGAGAGGCCTACGAGCAGTACTTC. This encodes CASSWDREAYEQYF.

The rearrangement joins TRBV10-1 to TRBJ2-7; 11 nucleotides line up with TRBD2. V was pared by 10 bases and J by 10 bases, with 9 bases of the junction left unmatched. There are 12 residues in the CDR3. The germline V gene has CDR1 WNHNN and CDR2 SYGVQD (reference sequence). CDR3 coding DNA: TGCGCCACCTCGACCGGGACTAGCGGACAGTACTTC. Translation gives CATSTGTSGQYF.

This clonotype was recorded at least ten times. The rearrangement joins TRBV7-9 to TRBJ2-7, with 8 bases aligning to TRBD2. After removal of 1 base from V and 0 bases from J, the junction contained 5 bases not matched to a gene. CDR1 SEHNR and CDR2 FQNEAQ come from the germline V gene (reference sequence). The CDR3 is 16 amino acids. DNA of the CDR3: TGTGCCAGCAGCTTAGGGACTAGCTTTACCTCCTACGAGCAGTACTTC. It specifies CASSLGTSFTSYEQYF.

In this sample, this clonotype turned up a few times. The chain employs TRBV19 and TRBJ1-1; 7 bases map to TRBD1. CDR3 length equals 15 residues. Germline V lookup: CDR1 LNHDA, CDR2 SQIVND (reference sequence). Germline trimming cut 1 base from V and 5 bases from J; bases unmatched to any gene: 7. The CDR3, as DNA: TGTGCCAGTAGTATAGCTGCACAGGGGAGGACTGAAGCTTTCTTT. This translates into CASSIAAQGRTEAFF.

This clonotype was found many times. The CDR3 DNA follows: TGCAGTGCTCCGGGACCAGAATTCTACGAGCAGTACTTC. It codes for CSAPGPEFYEQYF. This chain uses TRBV20-1 with TRBJ2-7; D possibly matches TRBD1 or TRBD2 (5 bases each). This CDR3 has 13 residues. V lost 5 bases to trimming and J lost 3 bases, with 14 bases between them. The germline V gene has CDR1 DFQATT and CDR2 SNEGSKA (reference sequence).

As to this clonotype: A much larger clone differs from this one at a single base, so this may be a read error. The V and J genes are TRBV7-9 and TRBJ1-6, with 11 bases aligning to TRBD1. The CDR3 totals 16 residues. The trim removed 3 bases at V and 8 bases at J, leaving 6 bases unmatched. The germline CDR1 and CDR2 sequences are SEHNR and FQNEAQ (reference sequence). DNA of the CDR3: TGTGCCAGCAGCTTCAGGACAGGGGGCGCGGATTCACCCCTCCACTTT. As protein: CASSFRTGGADSPLHF.

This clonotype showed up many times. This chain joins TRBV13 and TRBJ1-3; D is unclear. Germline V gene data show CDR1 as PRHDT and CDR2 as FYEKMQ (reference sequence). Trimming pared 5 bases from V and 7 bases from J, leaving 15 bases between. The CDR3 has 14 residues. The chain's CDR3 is CASSPGGFRNTIYF. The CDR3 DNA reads TGTGCCAGCAGCCCCGGAGGATTCCGGAACACCATATATTTT.

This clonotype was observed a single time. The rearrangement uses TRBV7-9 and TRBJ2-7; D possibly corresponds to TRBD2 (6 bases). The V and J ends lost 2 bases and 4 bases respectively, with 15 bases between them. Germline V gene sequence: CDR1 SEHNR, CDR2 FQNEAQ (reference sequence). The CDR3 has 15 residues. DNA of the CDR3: TGTGCCAGCAGCTTAAGTCAGCGGGTGTGTTACGAGCAGTACTTC. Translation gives CASSLSQRVCYEQYF.

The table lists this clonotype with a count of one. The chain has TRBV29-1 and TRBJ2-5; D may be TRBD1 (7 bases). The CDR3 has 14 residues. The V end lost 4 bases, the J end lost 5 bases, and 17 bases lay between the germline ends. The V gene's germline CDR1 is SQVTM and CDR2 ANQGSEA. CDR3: CSVVLATGKETQYF. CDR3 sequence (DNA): TGCAGCGTTGTTCTAGCGACAGGGAAGGAGACCCAGTACTTC.

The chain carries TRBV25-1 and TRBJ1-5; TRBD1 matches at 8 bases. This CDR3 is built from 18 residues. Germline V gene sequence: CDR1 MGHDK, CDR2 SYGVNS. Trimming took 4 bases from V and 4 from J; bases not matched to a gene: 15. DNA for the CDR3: TGTGCCAGCAGTGTCAGGGAACGACAGGGGTTAGGGAATCAGCCCCAGCATTTT. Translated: CASSVRERQGLGNQPQHF.

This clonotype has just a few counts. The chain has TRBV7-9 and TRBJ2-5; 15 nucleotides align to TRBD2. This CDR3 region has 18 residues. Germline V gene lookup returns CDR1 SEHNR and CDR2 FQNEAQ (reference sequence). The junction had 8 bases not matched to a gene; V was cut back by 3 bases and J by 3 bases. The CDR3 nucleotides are TGTGCCAGCAGCTTCTCAGGACTAGCGGGAGGGAGGAAAGAGACCCAGTACTTC. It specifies CASSFSGLAGGRKETQYF.

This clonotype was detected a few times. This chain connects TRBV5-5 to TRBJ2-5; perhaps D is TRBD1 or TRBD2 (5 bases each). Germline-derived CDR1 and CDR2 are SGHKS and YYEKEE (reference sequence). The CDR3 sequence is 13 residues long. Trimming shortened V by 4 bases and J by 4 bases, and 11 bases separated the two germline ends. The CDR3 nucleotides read TGTGCCAGCAGCCGGGGACCTTTAGAGACCCAGTACTTC. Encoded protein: CASSRGPLETQYF.

The CDR3, as DNA: TGCAGTGCTAGAGACAACAGGGTTAGGAACGAGCAGTACTTC. Translating gives CSARDNRVRNEQYF. The chain has TRBV20-1 and TRBJ2-7; tentative D call: TRBD1 (6 bases). Between the trimmed V and J ends, which lost 0 bases and 5 bases, there was a span of 14 bases. Germline-derived CDR1 and CDR2 are DFQATT and SNEGSKA (reference sequence). CDR3 size: 14 residues.

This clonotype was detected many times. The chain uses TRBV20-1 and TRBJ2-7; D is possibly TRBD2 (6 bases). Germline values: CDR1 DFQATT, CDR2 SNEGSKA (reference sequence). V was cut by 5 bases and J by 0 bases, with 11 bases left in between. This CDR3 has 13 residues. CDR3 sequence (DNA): TGCAGTGCTCGGGACTCCCTCTCCTACGAGCAGTACTTC. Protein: CSARDSLSYEQYF.

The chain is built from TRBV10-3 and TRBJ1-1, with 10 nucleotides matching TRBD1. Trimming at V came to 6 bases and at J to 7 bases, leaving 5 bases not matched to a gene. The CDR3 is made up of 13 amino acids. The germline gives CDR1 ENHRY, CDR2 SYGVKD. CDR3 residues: CAISDGTGDEAFF. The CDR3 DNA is TGTGCCATCAGCGACGGGACAGGGGATGAAGCTTTCTTT.

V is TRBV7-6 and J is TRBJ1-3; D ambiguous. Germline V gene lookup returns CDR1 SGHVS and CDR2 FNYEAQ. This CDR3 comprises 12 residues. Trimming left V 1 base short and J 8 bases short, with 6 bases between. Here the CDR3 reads CASSLETDTIYF. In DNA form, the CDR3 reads TGTGCCAGCAGCTTAGAGACGGACACCATATATTTT.

CDR3 in amino acids: CASSLTAGRNQPQHF. The CDR3 region has the DNA TGTGCCAGCAGCTTAACTGCAGGGCGCAATCAGCCCCAGCATTTT. The rearrangement links TRBV7-8 to TRBJ1-5; perhaps TRBD1 as D (5 bases). The CDR3 loop spans 15 amino acids. Trimming removed 2 bases at V and 2 bases at J, with 10 bases between. The germline V gene has CDR1 SGHVS and CDR2 FQNEAQ.

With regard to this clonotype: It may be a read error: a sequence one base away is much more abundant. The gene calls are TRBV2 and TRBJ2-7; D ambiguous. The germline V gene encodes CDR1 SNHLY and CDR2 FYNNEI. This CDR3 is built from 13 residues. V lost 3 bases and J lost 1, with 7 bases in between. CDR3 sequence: CASSDTQSYEQYF. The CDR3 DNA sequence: TGTGCCAGCAGTGATACGCAGTCCTACGAGCAGTACTTC.

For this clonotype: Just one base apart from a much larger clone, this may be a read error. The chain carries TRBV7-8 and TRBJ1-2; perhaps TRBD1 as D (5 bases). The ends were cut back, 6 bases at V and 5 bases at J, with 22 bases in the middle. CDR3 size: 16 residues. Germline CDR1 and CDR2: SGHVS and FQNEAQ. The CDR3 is CASSSGTRSLGYGYTF. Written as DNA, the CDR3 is TGTGCCAGCAGTTCAGGGACGCGCTCGCTAGGATATGGCTACACCTTC.

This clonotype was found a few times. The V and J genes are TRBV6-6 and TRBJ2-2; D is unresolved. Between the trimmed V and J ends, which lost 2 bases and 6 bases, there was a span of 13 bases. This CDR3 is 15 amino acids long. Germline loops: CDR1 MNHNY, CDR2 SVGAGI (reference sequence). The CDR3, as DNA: TGTGCCAGCAGTTACACGGACGTTTCCGCCGGGGAGCTGTTTTTT. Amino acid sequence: CASSYTDVSAGELFF.

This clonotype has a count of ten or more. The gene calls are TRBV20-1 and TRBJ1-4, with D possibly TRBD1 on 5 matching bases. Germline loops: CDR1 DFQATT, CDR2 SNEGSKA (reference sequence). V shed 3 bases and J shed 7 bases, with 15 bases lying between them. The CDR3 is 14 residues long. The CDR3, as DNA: TGCAGTGCTAGGCTCGGGGGGGGGACTGAAAAACTGTTTTTT. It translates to CSARLGGGTEKLFF.

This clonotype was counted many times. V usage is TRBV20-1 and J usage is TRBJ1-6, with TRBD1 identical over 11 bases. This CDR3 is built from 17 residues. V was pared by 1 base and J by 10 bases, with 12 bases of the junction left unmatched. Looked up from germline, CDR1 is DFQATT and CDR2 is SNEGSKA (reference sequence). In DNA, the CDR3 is TGCAGTGCTAGAGGGACAGGGGGCGTGATCCGAGGATCACCCCTCCACTTT. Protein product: CSARGTGGVIRGSPLHF.

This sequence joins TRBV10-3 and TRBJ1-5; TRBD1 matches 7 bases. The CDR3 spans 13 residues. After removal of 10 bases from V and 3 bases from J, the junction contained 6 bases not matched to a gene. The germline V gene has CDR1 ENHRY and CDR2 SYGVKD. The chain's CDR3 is CATLDRANQPQHF. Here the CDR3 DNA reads TGTGCCACCTTAGACAGGGCCAATCAGCCCCAGCATTTT.

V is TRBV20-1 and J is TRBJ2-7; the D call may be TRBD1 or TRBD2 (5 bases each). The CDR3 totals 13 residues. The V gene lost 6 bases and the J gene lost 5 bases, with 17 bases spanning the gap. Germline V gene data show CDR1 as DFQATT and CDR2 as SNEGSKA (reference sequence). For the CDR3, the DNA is TGCAGTGCCCCGAGGGGACCTTCGCACGAGCAGTACTTC. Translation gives CSAPRGPSHEQYF.

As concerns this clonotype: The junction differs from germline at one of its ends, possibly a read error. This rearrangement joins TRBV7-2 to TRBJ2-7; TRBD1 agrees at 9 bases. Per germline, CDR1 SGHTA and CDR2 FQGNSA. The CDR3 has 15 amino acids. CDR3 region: CASSSPGQGSYEQCF. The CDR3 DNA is TGTGCCAGCAGCTCCCCGGGACAGGGCTCCTACGAGCAGTGCTTC.

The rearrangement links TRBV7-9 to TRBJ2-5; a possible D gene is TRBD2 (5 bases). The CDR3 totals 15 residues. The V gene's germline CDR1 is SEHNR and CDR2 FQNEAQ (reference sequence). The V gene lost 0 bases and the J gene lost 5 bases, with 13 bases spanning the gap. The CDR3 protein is CASSLAAAPVETQYF. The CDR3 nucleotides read TGTGCCAGCAGCTTAGCAGCGGCCCCCGTGGAGACCCAGTACTTC.